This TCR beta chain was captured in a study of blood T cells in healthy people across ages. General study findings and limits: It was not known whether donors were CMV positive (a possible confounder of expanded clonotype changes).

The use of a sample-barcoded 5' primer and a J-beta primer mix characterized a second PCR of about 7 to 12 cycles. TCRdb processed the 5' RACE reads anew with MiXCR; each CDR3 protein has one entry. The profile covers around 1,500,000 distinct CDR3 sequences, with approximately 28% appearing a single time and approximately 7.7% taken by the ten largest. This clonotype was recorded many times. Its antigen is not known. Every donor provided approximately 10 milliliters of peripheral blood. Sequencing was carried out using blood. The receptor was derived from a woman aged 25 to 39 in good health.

The CDR3 protein is CSVEEASGTTINEQFF. The CDR3 DNA reads TGCAGCGTTGAAGAGGCATCCGGGACTACTATCAATGAGCAGTTCTTC. This sequence joins TRBV29-1 and TRBJ2-1, with 7 bases that match TRBD2. CDR3 size: 16 residues. V lost 0 bases to trimming and J lost 6 bases; unmatched junction nucleotides: 11. Germline V gene data show CDR1 as SQVTM and CDR2 as ANQGSEA.